These 26 T cell receptor beta chains share one sample of origin, sequenced in a study of shared clonotypes between healthy human individuals. Produced via immunoSEQ multiplex PCR; TCRdb's table is partial and in-frame only. Found here are 2 million to 2.5 million clones, just over 90% of them singletons; the top ten hold about 0.39%. Sequencing was done on a sample of naive CD4+ T cells from PBMCs. Regarding subset: CD45RA+ positively selected. The receptors were sampled from a man between 18 and 29 years old in good health. Some clones in this sample may be carry-over from other donors' samples.

The chain employs TRBV10-3 and TRBJ2-3, with D possibly called TRBD1 or TRBD2 (5 bases each). The germline V and J ends were trimmed by 4 bases and 0 bases, with 11 bases remaining between them. Germline CDR1 is ENHRY and CDR2 is SYGVKD. This CDR3 region has 15 residues. The CDR3 DNA sequence: TGTGCCATCAGTGTGGGGACGGCTAGCACAGATACGCAGTATTTT. It is translated as CAISVGTASTDTQYF.

The chain joins TRBV7-8 to TRBJ1-5, with D uncertain. In germline, CDR1 is SGHVS, CDR2 FQNEAQ. The germline V and J ends were trimmed by 1 base and 3 bases, with 16 bases remaining between them. The length of the CDR3 is 17 residues. CDR3 in DNA: TGTGCCAGCAGCTTAGTTCGCGTTAAGACAAACAATCAGCCCCAGCATTTT. This translates into CASSLVRVKTNNQPQHF.

The V gene is TRBV18, the J gene TRBJ2-5; no clear D gene. The CDR3 consists of 13 residues. Looked up from germline, CDR1 is KGHSH and CDR2 is LQKENI. The germline V and J ends were trimmed by 3 bases and 9 bases, with 14 bases remaining between them. Here the CDR3 reads CASSPVEDGPQYF. The CDR3 DNA sequence: TGTGCCAGCTCACCGGTCGAGGACGGCCCCCAGTACTTC.

The chain has TRBV28 and TRBJ1-5, with 9 bases identical to TRBD1. The CDR3 runs to 15 residues. Germline V gene data show CDR1 as MDHEN and CDR2 as SYDVKM. Trimming at V came to 4 bases and at J to 5 bases, leaving 6 bases not matched to a gene. CDR3 in amino acids: CASSSRTGVYQPQHF. The CDR3 DNA follows: TGTGCCAGCAGTTCTCGGACAGGGGTATATCAGCCCCAGCATTTT.

The V and J genes are TRBV12-5 and TRBJ2-3, with unresolved D. Germline V gene data show CDR1 as LGHNT and CDR2 as FRNRAP. This CDR3 has 11 residues. With 5 bases removed from V and 4 bases from J, the gap between germline ends came to 4 bases. The CDR3 loop reads CASGPSDTQYF. The CDR3 DNA reads as TGTGCTAGTGGTCCCTCAGATACGCAGTATTTT.

The V gene is TRBV6-4, the J gene TRBJ2-7; D is possibly TRBD1 or TRBD2 (5 bases each). V gave up 8 bases and J gave up 6 bases, with 17 bases separating them. CDR1 and CDR2 (germline): MRHNA, SNTAGT. This CDR3 contains 13 residues. The CDR3 bases are TGTGCCAGCCCTGGGGACCTACCTAGCGAGCAGTACTTC. Protein: CASPGDLPSEQYF.

V usage is TRBV2 and J usage is TRBJ1-1; no clear D gene. Between the trimmed V and J ends, which lost 6 bases and 1 base, there was a span of 12 bases. The V gene's germline CDR1 is SNHLY and CDR2 FYNNEI. The CDR3 is 14 amino acids. For the CDR3, the DNA is TGTGCCAGCAGCCGACGGGTCCAGAACACTGAAGCTTTCTTT. It codes for CASSRRVQNTEAFF.

The sample holds one count of this clone. The chain employs TRBV5-1 and TRBJ1-3; no firm D call. V lost 4 bases and J 3 bases, leaving 14 bases between the germline ends. Germline V gene lookup returns CDR1 SGHRS and CDR2 YFSETQ. The CDR3 is 15 amino acids. The CDR3 protein is CASSPETPHGNTIYF. For the CDR3, the DNA is TGCGCCAGCAGCCCCGAAACACCCCATGGAAACACCATATATTTT.

The chain combines TRBV5-4 with TRBJ2-7; maybe TRBD1 (6 bases). Germline-derived CDR1 and CDR2 are SGHNT and YYREEE (reference sequence). Trimming removed 4 bases from V and 0 bases from J, with 8 bases in between. The CDR3 covers 13 residues. The CDR3 DNA follows: TGTGCCAGCAGCCGACAGGCCTCCTACGAGCAGTACTTC. Translation gives CASSRQASYEQYF.

V gene TRBV28 combines with J gene TRBJ2-1; perhaps TRBD2 as D (6 bases). This CDR3 is built from 13 residues. V gave up 7 bases and J gave up 7 bases, with 14 bases separating them. Germline values: CDR1 MDHEN, CDR2 SYDVKM. The CDR3 reads CASTGGRANEQFF. The CDR3 DNA follows: TGTGCCAGCACCGGGGGACGAGCGAATGAGCAGTTCTTC.

The rearrangement links TRBV7-3 to TRBJ2-7; TRBD1 might be the D (6 bases). Per germline, CDR1 SGHTA and CDR2 FQGTGA. The length of the CDR3 is 14 residues. Trimming stripped 3 bases from V and 1 base from J, with 10 bases between. This CDR3 is CASSFRGGSYEQYF. In DNA, the CDR3 is TGTGCCAGCAGCTTTAGAGGGGGTTCCTACGAGCAGTACTTC. The full variable domain, rest sourced from reference TRBV7-3 and TRBJ2-7, is GAGVSQTPSNKVTEKGKYVELRCDPISGHTALYWYRQSLGQGPEFLIYFQGTGAADDSGLPNDRFFAVRPEGSVSTLKIQRTERGDSAVYLCASSFRGGSYEQYFGPGTRLTVT.

This clone showed up just once. The chain couples TRBV5-1 to TRBJ2-7, with 8 bases aligning to TRBD2. This CDR3 spans 15 amino acids. Trimming took 2 bases from V and 3 from J; bases not matched to a gene: 7. Germline loops: CDR1 SGHRS, CDR2 YFSETQ. CDR3 loop: CASSFAPGLGYEQYF. In nucleotides, the CDR3 is TGCGCCAGCAGCTTTGCCCCGGGACTAGGCTACGAGCAGTACTTC. The full variable domain, completed using reference TRBV5-1 and TRBJ2-7, is KAGVTQTPRYLIKTRGQQVTLSCSPISGHRSVSWYQQTPGQGLQFLFEYFSETQRNKGNFPGRFSGRQFSNSRSEMNVSTLELGDSALYLCASSFAPGLGYEQYFGPGTRLTVT.

The CDR3 bases are TGCGCCAGCAGCCGAGACGACATGGGCACTGAAGCTTTCTTT. This translates into CASSRDDMGTEAFF. The J gene is TRBJ1-1, the V gene TRBV4-1; D is unclear. Per the germline V gene, CDR1 is MGHRA and CDR2 is YSYEKL. CDR3 length: 14 amino acids. V gave up 4 bases and J gave up 4 bases, with 13 bases separating them.

This chain links TRBV7-9 with TRBJ2-3; 11 positions match TRBD2. V gave up 2 bases and J gave up 6 bases; unmatched junction bases: 4. Germline CDR1 reads SEHNR; CDR2 reads FQNEAQ (reference sequence). The CDR3 loop spans 15 amino acids. CDR3 nucleotides: TGTGCCAGCAGCTTAACTAGCGGGAGCGCGGATACGCAGTATTTT. Encoded protein: CASSLTSGSADTQYF.

The chain links TRBV27 to TRBJ1-2; D not resolved. CDR1 is MNHEY and CDR2 is SMNVEV in the germline V gene (reference sequence). The CDR3 contains 14 residues. Between the trimmed V and J ends, which lost 3 bases and 8 bases, there was a span of 16 bases. The CDR3 DNA is TGTGCCAGCAGTTTGGGTTTAGGTCAATCCGGCTACACCTTC. Amino acid sequence: CASSLGLGQSGYTF.

The rearrangement uses TRBV28 and TRBJ2-4, with D possibly TRBD1 on 6 matching bases. The CDR3 runs 14 residues. Trimming stripped 5 bases from V and 8 bases from J, with 16 bases between. CDR1 is MDHEN and CDR2 is SYDVKM in the germline V gene. The CDR3 DNA follows: TGTGCCAGCAGTACGCCTACTAAGGGGGACATTCAGTACTTC. Translated: CASSTPTKGDIQYF.

V usage is TRBV11-1 and J usage is TRBJ2-5; 9 nucleotides align to TRBD1. The CDR3 loop spans 15 amino acids. V lost 0 bases, J lost 6 bases, and 5 bases stayed unmatched. The germline CDR1 and CDR2 sequences are SGHAT and FQDESV (reference sequence). CDR3: CASSLAGQGRQTQYF. CDR3 nucleotides: TGTGCCAGCAGCTTAGCGGGACAGGGCCGGCAGACCCAGTACTTC. Together with reference TRBV11-1 and TRBJ2-5, the CDR3 gives the full variable domain: EAEVAQSPRYKITEKSQAVAFWCDPISGHATLYWYRQILGQGPELLVQFQDESVVDDSQLPKDRFSAERLKGVDSTLKIQPAELGDSAMYLCASSLAGQGRQTQYFGPGTRLLVL.

This clone appeared a single time. This sequence joins TRBV10-3 and TRBJ1-1; D call uncertain. From germline, CDR1 is ENHRY and CDR2 SYGVKD. The CDR3 is made up of 13 amino acids. The germline V and J ends were trimmed by 1 base and 3 bases, with 6 bases remaining between them. The DNA of the CDR3 is TGTGCCATCAGTGAGTTCCGGGACACTGAAGCTTTCTTT. Translation: CAISEFRDTEAFF.

The genes are TRBV10-3 and TRBJ1-2, with TRBD1 as a possible D gene (5 bases). This CDR3 is 12 amino acids long. The V gene's germline CDR1 is ENHRY and CDR2 SYGVKD. Between the trimmed V and J ends, which lost 3 bases and 8 bases, there was a span of 10 bases. The CDR3 spells CAISERWGGYTF. Here the CDR3 DNA reads TGTGCCATCAGTGAACGTTGGGGGGGCTACACCTTC.

The chain links TRBV6-1 to TRBJ2-7, with 12 bases that match TRBD2. This CDR3 has 15 amino acids. Trimming took 5 bases from V and 2 from J; bases not matched to a gene: 4. Germline CDR1 MNHNS, CDR2 SASEGT. The CDR3 region is CASSSTSGRTYEQYF. The CDR3 coding sequence is TGTGCCAGCAGTTCCACTAGCGGGAGGACCTACGAGCAGTACTTC.

V usage is TRBV28 and J usage is TRBJ2-7; the D gene is possibly TRBD2 (5 bases). Germline values: CDR1 MDHEN, CDR2 SYDVKM. CDR3 size: 16 residues. V dropped 6 bases and J dropped 2 bases, with 20 bases sitting between them. CDR3 protein: CASSTPVGGRTYEQYF. Here the CDR3 DNA reads TGTGCCAGCAGCACCCCGGTGGGCGGGCGGACCTACGAGCAGTACTTC.

The chain links TRBV2 to TRBJ1-5; D not certain. The germline V and J ends were trimmed by 7 bases and 5 bases, with 12 bases remaining between them. The CDR3 extends over 13 amino acids. Germline V gene data show CDR1 as SNHLY and CDR2 as FYNNEI. CDR3 loop: CASIREKYQPQHF. CDR3 in DNA: TGTGCCAGCATTAGGGAGAAATATCAGCCCCAGCATTTT.

This chain connects TRBV6-6 to TRBJ1-4; 8 bases are shared with TRBD1. The CDR3 is 15 residues long. V shed 4 bases and J 5 bases; nucleotides not matched to a gene: 6. Germline V gene data show CDR1 as MNHNY and CDR2 as SVGAGI (reference sequence). The CDR3 sequence: CASSSKGQGNEKLFF. In DNA, the CDR3 is TGTGCCAGCAGTTCAAAAGGACAGGGCAATGAAAAACTGTTTTTT.

The chain joins TRBV7-9 to TRBJ1-1; tentative D call: TRBD1 (5 bases). The V end was cut by 4 bases, the J end by 0 bases, with 18 bases between. The CDR3 is made up of 17 amino acids. Germline V CDR1 and CDR2: SEHNR, FQNEAQ (reference sequence). The CDR3 DNA is TGTGCCAGCAGCTCCCGCCATTCTGGGGGGATGAACACTGAAGCTTTCTTT. This gives the protein CASSSRHSGGMNTEAFF.

In the case of this clone: Other DNA sequences in the sample encode the same CDR3. V gene TRBV5-4 combines with J gene TRBJ2-1, with TRBD2 identical over 7 bases. CDR1 and CDR2 (germline): SGHNT, YYREEE (reference sequence). Germline trimming cut 0 bases from V and 3 bases from J; bases unmatched to any gene: 3. The CDR3 contains 15 residues. DNA for the CDR3: TGTGCCAGCAGCTTGGATCGCGGGAGCTACAATGAGCAGTTCTTC. This sequence encodes CASSLDRGSYNEQFF. The full variable domain, in which reference TRBV5-4 and TRBJ2-1 provide the parts outside the CDR3, is ETGVTQSPTHLIKTRGQQVTLRCSSQSGHNTVSWYQQALGQGPQFIFQYYREEENGRGNFPPRFSGLQFPNYSSELNVNALELDDSALYLCASSLDRGSYNEQFFGPGTRLTVL.

This clone has a single count. V gene TRBV25-1 combines with J gene TRBJ2-5, with D perhaps matching TRBD1 or TRBD2 (5 bases each). Germline-derived CDR1 and CDR2 are MGHDK and SYGVNS. Trimming stripped 4 bases from V and 2 bases from J, with 20 bases between. There are 17 residues in the CDR3. The CDR3 protein is CASSGQHGTDSQETQYF. The CDR3 region has the DNA TGTGCCAGCAGTGGCCAACACGGGACGGACTCTCAAGAGACCCAGTACTTC.